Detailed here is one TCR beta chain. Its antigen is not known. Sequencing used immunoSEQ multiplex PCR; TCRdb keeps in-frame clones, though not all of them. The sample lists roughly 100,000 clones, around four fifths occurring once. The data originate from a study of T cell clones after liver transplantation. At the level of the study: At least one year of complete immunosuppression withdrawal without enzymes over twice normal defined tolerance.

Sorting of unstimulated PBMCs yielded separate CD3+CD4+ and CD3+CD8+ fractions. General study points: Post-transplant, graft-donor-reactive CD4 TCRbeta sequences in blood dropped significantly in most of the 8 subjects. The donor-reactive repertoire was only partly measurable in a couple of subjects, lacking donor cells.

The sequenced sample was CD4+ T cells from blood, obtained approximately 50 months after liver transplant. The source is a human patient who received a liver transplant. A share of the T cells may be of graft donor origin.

In nucleotides, the CDR3 is TGTGCCATGTCGACTAGCGGGGGGGTCACAGATACGCAGTATTTT. Translating gives CAMSTSGGVTDTQYF. V usage is TRBV10-3 and J usage is TRBJ2-3; 14 bases agree with TRBD2. J gave up 2 bases and V 9 bases, and 4 bases lay outside the gene matches. The germline V gene has CDR1 ENHRY and CDR2 SYGVKD. There are 15 residues in the CDR3.